This T cell receptor (beta chain) was recorded in a study of identical twins. Study results and caveats: The study reached conclusions through statistical analysis that was cross-sectional, not following the same donors. Analyses of zero insertions could be partly confounded by invariant MAIT and iNKT cells.

TCRdb independently ran MiXCR on the 5' RACE reads; one entry per CDR3 protein. The sample consists of 450,000 or so distinct CDR3 sequences, 12% to 15% of them appearing once. As to this clonotype: Its antigen is unidentified. A single base separates this from a much larger clone, so it may be a read error.

There are 14 residues in the CDR3. Germline CDR1 is MNHEY and CDR2 is SVGEGT. J lost 6 bases, V lost 5 bases, and 10 bases had no gene match. Separately, the same data were catalogued under a study of yellow fever vaccine responses in identical twins.

The chain links TRBV6-2 or TRBV6-3 to TRBJ2-7; TRBD2 matches 7 bases. The sequenced sample was CD4+ T cells sorted from blood. The receptor was derived from a woman aged 18-35 years in good health. In DNA form, the CDR3 reads TGTGCCAGCAGTATTATGGCGGGAGCGGTCGAGCAGTACTTC. Translating it yields CASSIMAGAVEQYF.